What follows is one T cell receptor (beta chain) and its context. The CDR3 is 17 residues long. From germline, CDR1 is SGHTA and CDR2 FQGNSA. V lost 2 bases and J lost 5; bases outside the gene matches: 14. Time point noted: pretreatment peripheral blood. The data were produced by immunoSEQ multiplex PCR, yet TCRdb's version contains in-frame clones alone and is incomplete. The data hold tens of thousands of clones, with approximately 81% observed a single time. The data were obtained in a study of PD-L1 blockade in urothelial cancer. The wider study: Blood analysis took place 3 weeks (second dose) and 6 weeks after treatment start.

Sample: PBMCs, taken around atezolizumab (anti-PD-L1) treatment. The rearrangement links TRBV7-2 to TRBJ1-1, with 7 bases matching TRBD1. This TCR came from a man in his 70s with urothelial cancer. CDR3 loop: CASSLRGAGGRGTEAFF. Here the CDR3 DNA reads TGTGCCAGCAGCTTAAGGGGGGCAGGGGGTAGGGGTACTGAAGCTTTCTTT.